These 22 T cell receptor beta chains originate from one sample sequenced in a study of T cells in Graves' hyperthyroidism and ophthalmopathy. RNA transcripts were the template for amplifying TCR beta CDR3 regions. The TCR CDR3 was amplified in a first-round RT-PCR using the HTBI primer set. TCRdb re-called the multiplex PCR reads with MiXCR, one entry per CDR3 protein. This sample has fewer than 750,000 distinct CDR3 sequences, with about 14% found just once. The sequencing input was blood. The receptors here all came from a woman aged 45-60 years with Graves' ophthalmopathy.

For the CDR3, the DNA is TGTGCCATCGGGGGACAGGGGGAGGTAGGTGAGCAGTTCTTC. Its translation: CAIGGQGEVGEQFF. The chain uses TRBV10-3 and TRBJ2-1; 11 bases are shared with TRBD1. Germline V gene sequence: CDR1 ENHRY, CDR2 SYGVKD. This CDR3 contains 14 residues. V shed 8 bases and J 9 bases; nucleotides not matched to a gene: 9.

This clonotype was seen ten or more times. The J gene is TRBJ1-1, the V gene TRBV24-1; D gene ambiguous. Per the germline V gene, CDR1 is KGHDR and CDR2 is SFDVKD. V was cut by 7 bases and J by 8 bases, with 10 bases left in between. The CDR3 length is 11 residues. The CDR3 nucleotides read TGTGCCACCAGGCTCGGGTCAGAAGCTTTCTTT. Amino acids: CATRLGSEAFF.

This chain joins TRBV7-2 and TRBJ1-2; D might be TRBD1 (6 bases). The CDR3 consists of 16 residues. V lost 1 base and J 4 bases, leaving 16 bases between the germline ends. Germline assignment: CDR1 SGHTA and CDR2 FQGNSA. The CDR3 bases are TGTGCCAGCAGCTTAGATCGGGGGGGCGCGGGCTATGGCTACACCTTC. Translated: CASSLDRGGAGYGYTF.

This sequence joins TRBV7-9 and TRBJ1-4; D call uncertain. Germline CDR1 SEHNR, CDR2 FQNEAQ (reference sequence). Deletions cut 2 bases from V and 1 base from J, with 11 bases between. The CDR3 spans 16 residues. CDR3 bases: TGTGCCAGCAGCTTAACGGCGGAGGGAACTAATGAAAAACTGTTTTTT. Its translation is CASSLTAEGTNEKLFF.

This clonotype was counted only a few times. V usage is TRBV20-1 and J usage is TRBJ2-1; tentatively, D is TRBD2 (6 bases). The CDR3 covers 12 residues. Germline CDR1 is DFQATT and CDR2 is SNEGSKA (reference sequence). The V and J ends lost 0 bases and 10 bases respectively, with 10 bases between them. Here the CDR3 reads CSAREGGREQFF. The CDR3 nucleotides read TGCAGTGCTAGAGAAGGAGGGCGGGAGCAGTTCTTC.

V and J are TRBV7-9 and TRBJ2-1; 8 positions match TRBD2. Germline V gives CDR1 SEHNR, CDR2 FQNEAQ (reference sequence). V shed 5 bases, J shed 6 bases, and the junction held 15 bases outside the gene matches. This CDR3 contains 17 residues. CDR3 DNA sequence: TGTGCCAGCAGCCTGTGGGGGGCGGGGGGAACCCCCAATGAGCAGTTCTTC. Its protein is CASSLWGAGGTPNEQFF. The entire variable domain, with the rest obtained from reference TRBV7-9 and TRBJ2-1, is as follows: DTGVSQNPRHKITKRGQNVTFRCDPISEHNRLYWYRQTLGQGPEFLTYFQNEAQLEKSRLLSDRFSAERPKGSFSTLEIQRTEQGDSAMYLCASSLWGAGGTPNEQFFGPGTRLTVL.

This clonotype was seen many times. The chain joins TRBV7-2 to TRBJ2-5; D perhaps matches TRBD2 (6 bases). Germline V lookup: CDR1 SGHTA, CDR2 FQGNSA. This CDR3 has 14 residues. V lost 5 bases to trimming and J lost 2 bases, with 12 bases between them. The CDR3 DNA is TGTGCCAGCAGCCCAGGACTACCACAAGAGACCCAGTACTTC. Translated, it gives CASSPGLPQETQYF.

This clonotype was counted ten times or more. The chain joins TRBV7-8 to TRBJ2-7; 7 bases are a match to TRBD1. CDR1 SGHVS and CDR2 FQNEAQ come from the germline V gene. Trimming at V came to 11 bases and at J to 1 base, leaving 11 bases not matched to a gene. The length of the CDR3 is 14 residues. The CDR3 loop reads CASSGTERSYEQYF. Written as DNA, the CDR3 is TGTGCCTCGTCCGGGACAGAGAGATCCTACGAGCAGTACTTC.

This clonotype came up a few times. This sequence joins TRBV5-1 and TRBJ2-2; 7 bases agree with TRBD1. Trimming cost V 7 bases and J 1 base; bases outside gene matches: 7. Germline loops: CDR1 SGHRS, CDR2 YFSETQ. This CDR3 comprises 15 residues. The CDR3 DNA is TGCGCCAGCGCAGAAAGACAGGGGAACACCGGGGAGCTGTTTTTT. As protein: CASAERQGNTGELFF.

The chain combines TRBV12-3 or TRBV12-4 with TRBJ1-1; no definite D call. V was clipped by 2 bases and J by 7 bases, with 8 bases between them. The CDR3 is made up of 12 amino acids. The CDR3 is CASSLSRVEAFF. CDR3 in DNA: TGTGCCAGCAGTTTATCTAGGGTTGAAGCTTTCTTT.

This clonotype has more than one count but fewer than ten. The rearrangement uses TRBV19 and TRBJ1-2; weak D call: TRBD1 (5 bases). V gave up 3 bases and J gave up 4 bases, with 21 bases separating them. Germline CDR1 and CDR2: LNHDA and SQIVND (reference sequence). CDR3 length: 17 residues. The CDR3 DNA follows: TGTGCCAGTAGTATGGGGGACGCCCTAGAGATTTCCTATGGCTACACCTTC. Its translation: CASSMGDALEISYGYTF.

The V call is TRBV19, the J call TRBJ1-1; D is possibly TRBD1 (5 bases). Trimming removed 8 bases from V and 8 bases from J, with 12 bases in between. CDR1 LNHDA and CDR2 SQIVND come from the germline V gene (reference sequence). The CDR3 has 11 amino acids. The CDR3 region has the DNA TGTGCCAGTCTCAGGGCGTCCGAAGCTTTCTTT. Translation gives CASLRASEAFF.

This clonotype was counted ten times or more. This chain's CDR3 is CSARVGTTETQYF. DNA for the CDR3: TGCAGTGCTAGGGTAGGGACTACTGAGACCCAGTACTTC. The chain employs TRBV20-1 and TRBJ2-5; 7 bases fit TRBD2. The CDR3 runs 13 residues. Germline CDR1 is DFQATT and CDR2 is SNEGSKA (reference sequence). V shed 3 bases, J shed 5 bases, and the junction held 6 bases outside the gene matches.

Ten or more counts support this clonotype. The V call is TRBV6-1, the J call TRBJ2-1; TRBD2 is a possible D gene (6 bases). CDR1 and CDR2 from the germline V gene are MNHNS and SASEGT. The length of the CDR3 is 13 residues. The V end was cut by 1 base, the J end by 9 bases, with 10 bases between. CDR3 bases: TGTGCCAGCAGTGAAGTTTTGCGGGGTGAGCAGTTCTTC. This codes for CASSEVLRGEQFF.

This clonotype came up a few times. The chain has TRBV14 and TRBJ2-5; a weak D match, TRBD1 (6 bases). CDR1 SGHDN and CDR2 FVKESK come from the germline V gene. This CDR3 spans 15 amino acids. Trimming removed 0 bases from V and 5 bases from J, with 13 bases in between. CDR3 bases: TGTGCCAGCAGCCAAGATTATAATACAGGGGAGACCCAGTACTTC. It yields the protein CASSQDYNTGETQYF.

This clonotype occurred many times. The CDR3 region has the DNA TGTGCCAGCAGCTTAGTTGGCGGAAGCACAGATACGCAGTATTTT. Its protein product is CASSLVGGSTDTQYF. This chain joins TRBV7-2 and TRBJ2-3, with D hard to call. The germline gives CDR1 SGHTA, CDR2 FQGNSA. V dropped 1 base and J dropped 0 bases, with 8 bases sitting between them. CDR3 length: 15 amino acids.

This clonotype has a count of ten or more. V usage is TRBV7-9 and J usage is TRBJ2-5; D may correspond to TRBD1 or TRBD2 (6 bases each). The CDR3 loop spans 14 amino acids. Germline CDR1 is SEHNR and CDR2 is FQNEAQ (reference sequence). V lost 6 bases to trimming and J lost 4 bases, with 15 bases between them. Here the CDR3 DNA reads TGTGCCAGCAGGCCATCGGGGGCTCGAGAGACCCAGTACTTC. It specifies CASRPSGARETQYF.

Ten or more counts support this clonotype. J is TRBJ1-2 and V is TRBV28; possible D gene TRBD1, 6 bases. CDR1 MDHEN and CDR2 SYDVKM come from the germline V gene. The ends were cut back, 6 bases at V and 1 base at J, with 18 bases in the middle. The CDR3 has 16 amino acids. The CDR3 nucleotides read TGTGCCAGCAGGCAACAGGGACCGGGGTATAACTATGGCTACACCTTC. Translation: CASRQQGPGYNYGYTF.

The table lists this clonotype with a few counts. V gene TRBV2 combines with J gene TRBJ1-5, with D uncertain. CDR1 is SNHLY, CDR2 FYNNEI, per germline. V dropped 6 bases and J dropped 1 base, with 19 bases sitting between them. The CDR3 has 17 residues. CDR3 nucleotides: TGTGCCAGCAGCGGAACTGCGGCCTTTATAAGCAATCAGCCCCAGCATTTT. Its protein is CASSGTAAFISNQPQHF.

The chain employs TRBV11-2 and TRBJ2-7, with D uncertain. CDR3 length equals 15 residues. Germline V lookup: CDR1 SGHAT, CDR2 FQNNGV. Trimming cost V 4 bases and J 5 bases, with 18 bases left between them. CDR3 DNA sequence: TGTGCCAGCAGCTGGAACAGCGTCGGTGGGGACGAGCAGTACTTC. It specifies CASSWNSVGGDEQYF. The entire variable domain, with the rest obtained from reference TRBV11-2 and TRBJ2-7, is as follows: EAGVAQSPRYKIIEKRQSVAFWCNPISGHATLYWYQQILGQGPKLLIQFQNNGVVDDSQLPKDRFSAERLKGVDSTLKIQPAKLEDSAVYLCASSWNSVGGDEQYFGPGTRLTVT.

This clonotype was seen once. V usage is TRBV6-5 and J usage is TRBJ1-2; D is possibly TRBD1 (6 bases). In germline, CDR1 is MNHEY, CDR2 SVGAGI. V dropped 4 bases and J dropped 4 bases, with 13 bases sitting between them. The CDR3 consists of 14 residues. Written as DNA, the CDR3 is TGTGCCAGCAGTTTCCGGACAGAGACCTATGGCTACACCTTC. It codes for CASSFRTETYGYTF.

A few counts support this clonotype. The V and J genes are TRBV9 and TRBJ2-2; 14 bases agree with TRBD2. The CDR3 is 15 amino acids. Trimming took 2 bases from V and 7 from J; bases not matched to a gene: 1. The germline CDR1 and CDR2 sequences are SGDLS and YYNGEE. The CDR3 protein is CASSVGLAGVGELFF. The CDR3 bases are TGTGCCAGCAGCGTGGGACTAGCGGGAGTCGGGGAGCTGTTTTTT.